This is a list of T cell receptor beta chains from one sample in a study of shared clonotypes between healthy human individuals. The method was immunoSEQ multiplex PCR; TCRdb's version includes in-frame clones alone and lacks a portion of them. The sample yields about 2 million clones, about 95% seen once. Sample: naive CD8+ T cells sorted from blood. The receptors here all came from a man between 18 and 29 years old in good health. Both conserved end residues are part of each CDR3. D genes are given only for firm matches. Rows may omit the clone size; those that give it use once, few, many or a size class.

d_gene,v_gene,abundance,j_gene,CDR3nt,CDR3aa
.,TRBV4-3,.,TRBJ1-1,TGCGCCAGCAGCGAATACAGTAAAACTGAAGCTTTCTTT,CASSEYSKTEAFF
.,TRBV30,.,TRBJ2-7,TGTGCCTCAAGTAGCGGAGCCTACGAGCAGTACTTC,CASSSGAYEQYF
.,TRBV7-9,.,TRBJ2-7,TGTGCCAGCAGAGATGGGGCAAGGGAGAACGAGCAGTACTTC,CASRDGARENEQYF
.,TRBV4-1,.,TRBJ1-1,TGCGCCAGCAGCCAAGAAATCGGAAAGGGAGGCACTGAAGCTTTCTTT,CASSQEIGKGGTEAFF
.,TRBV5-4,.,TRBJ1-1,TGTGCCAGCAGCCCGCGGGTTGCGAACACTGAAGCTTTCTTT,CASSPRVANTEAFF
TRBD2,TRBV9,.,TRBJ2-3,TGTGCCAGCAGCGTAGACGGACTAGCGGGAGATACGCAGTATTTT,CASSVDGLAGDTQYF
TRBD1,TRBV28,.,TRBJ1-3,TGTGCCAGCAGTTTCCCCCCCGACAGGGTAGTCTTTGGAAACACCATATATTTT,CASSFPPDRVVFGNTIYF
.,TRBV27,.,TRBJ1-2,TGTGCCAGCAGGCATGGGGGAAATGGCTACACCTTC,CASRHGGNGYTF
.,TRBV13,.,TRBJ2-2,TGTGCCAGCAGCTTAGGCCTAACAGGGACCCTTTTT,CASSLGLTGTLF
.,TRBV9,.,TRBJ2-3,TGTGCCAGCAACGACGGGGGAAGCACGGATACGCAGTATTTT,CASNDGGSTDTQYF
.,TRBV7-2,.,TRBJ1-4,TGTGCCAGCAGCTTAGCGTCTTACGGACTCACGAATGAAAAACTGTTTTTT,CASSLASYGLTNEKLFF
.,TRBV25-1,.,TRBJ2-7,TGTGCCAGCAGCATCCAGGGCCCTGCGCAGTACTTC,CASSIQGPAQYF
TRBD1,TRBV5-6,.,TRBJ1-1,TGTGCCAGCAGGAAAGACAGGGGGACTGAAGCTTTCTTT,CASRKDRGTEAFF
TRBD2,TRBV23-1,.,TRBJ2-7,TGCGCCAGCAGTCCCTCAGCATGGCCGACTAGCGGGAGTTACGAGCAGTACTTC,CASSPSAWPTSGSYEQYF
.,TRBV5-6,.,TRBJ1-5,TGTGCCAGCAGCTTGGGGGGCGGTCAGCCCCAGCATTTT,CASSLGGGQPQHF
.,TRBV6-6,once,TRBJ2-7,TGTGCCAGCAGGAACGTAGGCTCCTACGAGCAGTACTTC,CASRNVGSYEQYF
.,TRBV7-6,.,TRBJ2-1,TGTGCCAGCAGCTTAGAGCCCGAGGGGCGCGAGCAGTTCTTC,CASSLEPEGREQFF
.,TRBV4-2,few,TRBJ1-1,TGTGCCAGCAGCCAAGAGATCATGAACACTGAAGCTTTCTTT,CASSQEIMNTEAFF
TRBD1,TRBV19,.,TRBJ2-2,TGTGCCAGTAGTTTGGCAGGGGGTTCCGGGGAGCTGTTTTTT,CASSLAGGSGELFF
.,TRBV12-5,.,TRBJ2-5,TGTGCTAGTGGTTTGTGGGTGGAGACCCAGTACTTC,CASGLWVETQYF
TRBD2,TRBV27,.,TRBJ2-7,TGTGCCAGCAGTTTTAGCGGGAGGGCCGACTACGAGCAGTACTTC,CASSFSGRADYEQYF
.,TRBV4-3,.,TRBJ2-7,TGCGCCAGCAGCCCCGACGGCATTGGGGTGAGCTCCTACGAGCAGTACTTC,CASSPDGIGVSSYEQYF